Listed below are T cell receptor beta chains from one sample, sequenced in a study of post-analysis software for immune sequencing data. TCRdb re-derived calls from the PCR reads in MiXCR, one entry per CDR3 protein. The sample yields 150,000 to 200,000 distinct CDR3 sequences, 30% to 45% seen once. Here the sequenced sample was blood, taken after autologous hematopoietic stem cell transplantation. These receptors were obtained from a girl aged 10 to 17 with multiple sclerosis. CDR3s include the opening cysteine and the closing phenylalanine or tryptophan. Size values are once, few and many counts, or a class for expanded clones, and some rows have none.

V gene: TRBV6-2/TRBV6-3
clone size: .
J gene: TRBJ2-5
CDR3 protein: CASRGWETQYF

V gene: TRBV5-1
clone size: .
J gene: TRBJ1-2
CDR3 protein: CASSLDLGQRYGYTF

V gene: TRBV18
clone size: few
J gene: TRBJ2-3
CDR3 protein: CASSPRPGSTSRADTQYF

V gene: TRBV29-1
clone size: .
J gene: TRBJ1-2
CDR3 protein: CSVEDPRRTGNDGYTF

V gene: TRBV11-2
clone size: few
J gene: TRBJ2-3
CDR3 protein: CASSRVAGGDTQYF

V gene: TRBV10-3
clone size: .
J gene: TRBJ1-1
CDR3 protein: CAISDYIEAFF

V gene: TRBV15
clone size: few
J gene: TRBJ2-1
CDR3 protein: CATSGTVFDEQFF

V gene: TRBV7-9
clone size: .
J gene: TRBJ1-2
CDR3 protein: CASSAGQGTSSGYTF

V gene: TRBV6-2/TRBV6-3
clone size: .
J gene: TRBJ2-7
CDR3 protein: CAKLIGRVSSCEQYF

V gene: TRBV20-1
clone size: .
J gene: TRBJ2-5
CDR3 protein: CTTKPRGTQETQYF

V gene: TRBV7-2
clone size: .
J gene: TRBJ1-5
CDR3 protein: CASSLQGQNNQPQHF

V gene: TRBV4-3
clone size: .
J gene: TRBJ2-3
CDR3 protein: CASSPRSGRPGLGDTQYF

V gene: TRBV28
clone size: few
J gene: TRBJ1-2
CDR3 protein: CASAQGGLGYGYTF

V gene: TRBV6-2/TRBV6-3
clone size: .
J gene: TRBJ2-7
CDR3 protein: CASSYVQGAPQYF

V gene: TRBV14
clone size: few
J gene: TRBJ2-5
CDR3 protein: CASRTSGSGETQYF

V gene: TRBV10-3
clone size: few
J gene: TRBJ2-5
CDR3 protein: CAISESKRGETQYF

V gene: TRBV3-1
clone size: .
J gene: TRBJ1-1
CDR3 protein: CASSRWRTGGMNTEAFF

V gene: TRBV7-2
clone size: .
J gene: TRBJ2-7
CDR3 protein: CASSHRMGLAAYEQYF

V gene: TRBV5-1
clone size: .
J gene: TRBJ2-5
CDR3 protein: CASSRTGRETQYF

V gene: TRBV6-1
clone size: .
J gene: TRBJ1-4
CDR3 protein: CASSEAGRTTNEKPFF

V gene: TRBV6-6
clone size: .
J gene: TRBJ2-1
CDR3 protein: CASTADRGYNEQFF

V gene: TRBV7-7
clone size: .
J gene: TRBJ2-5
CDR3 protein: CASTLGTGGSETQYF

V gene: TRBV6-1
clone size: .
J gene: TRBJ2-5
CDR3 protein: CASSDSIGGGETQYF

V gene: TRBV29-1
clone size: few
J gene: TRBJ2-5
CDR3 protein: CSVEVGGQETQYF

V gene: TRBV4-2
clone size: .
J gene: TRBJ2-7
CDR3 protein: CASSQEGSGSGRASYEQYF

V gene: TRBV7-3
clone size: many
J gene: TRBJ2-1
CDR3 protein: CASSTIAGTDEQFF

V gene: TRBV20-1
clone size: many
J gene: TRBJ2-3
CDR3 protein: CSARSWGADTQYF

V gene: TRBV6-2/TRBV6-3
clone size: .
J gene: TRBJ1-1
CDR3 protein: CASSFGQGDTEAFF